The table lists the clone carrying this T cell receptor (beta chain) with a few counts. Its matching antigen is unknown. Full-length variable regions came from constant-region reverse primers plus semi-nested Nested Universal Primer A PCR. MiXCR was run by TCRdb on the 5' RACE reads, yielding one entry per CDR3 protein. The table lists 45,000 to 60,000 distinct CDR3 sequences, approximately 24% of them singletons. Study-wide findings and caveats: Tumor memory CD4+ T cell TCR gene usage was found to cluster with blood and lymph node memory CD4+ cells and with lymph node naive CD4+ cells.

This receptor was obtained from a female donor with breast cancer. The specimen sequenced was tumor-infiltrating naive CD4+ T cells sorted from the breast tumor. Subset denoted: naive CD4+ T cells, CD4+CD45RA+CD25-.

CDR3 residues: CASSSGGGRGNTEAFF. The DNA for the CDR3 is TGCGCCAGCAGCTCCGGAGGGGGACGGGGGAACACTGAAGCTTTCTTT. This chain joins TRBV5-1 and TRBJ1-1; D perhaps matches TRBD1 (6 bases). Germline-derived CDR1 and CDR2 are SGHRS and YFSETQ. The V end lost 3 bases, the J end lost 1 base, and 16 bases lay between the germline ends. This CDR3 contains 16 residues.